This T cell receptor beta chain is drawn from a study of beta chain features in type 1 diabetes. Study summary: Cells sorted and examined across all samples totaled nearly 110,000,000. General observations from the study: Type 1 diabetes patients had fewer VDJ junction insertions and more deletions. Shorter TCRB CDR3s, moderately but significantly so, marked every one of the four CD4+ subsets in Type 1 diabetes patients.

TCRB transcripts that were expressed got sequenced, as all of the isolated RNA had been reverse transcribed. TCRdb's table, derived via immunoSEQ multiplex PCR, lists solely in-frame clones and lacks some. The sample records about 350,000 clones, about 18% being singletons. This clone was detected a few times. Its antigen is unknown. The CDR3 runs to 14 residues. V shed 6 bases and J 1 base; nucleotides not matched to a gene: 8. CDR1 is SQVTM, CDR2 ANQGSEA, per germline. Each donor gave one heparinised blood draw averaging about 120 mL. Sequenced material: naive CD4+ T cells from blood. The chain employs TRBV29-1 and TRBJ2-7, with TRBD1 identical over 8 bases. This clonotype was sampled from a young woman in good health. The CDR3 protein is CSVTGQGLSYEQYF. CDR3 coding DNA: TGCAGCGTCACCGGACAGGGTCTTTCCTACGAGCAGTACTTC.